Each of the 3 T cell receptor beta chains below was sequenced from the same sample in a study of shared T cell receptors in the human thymus. Assay: immunoSEQ multiplex PCR; the TCRdb copy retains only in-frame clones and omits some. The sample records about 380,000 clones, 85% to 95% being singletons. The sample comprised thymocytes. These receptors originate from a human donor.

The CDR3 sequence is CASSLFSRQGIYEQYF. As DNA, the CDR3 is TGTGCCAGCAGTTTATTCTCCCGACAGGGGATCTACGAGCAGTACTTC. This sequence joins TRBV28 and TRBJ2-7, with 8 bases lining up with TRBD1. The CDR3 is made up of 16 amino acids. Trimming at V came to 1 base and at J to 3 bases, leaving 8 bases not matched to a gene. Germline values: CDR1 MDHEN, CDR2 SYDVKM.

The chain carries TRBV13 and TRBJ2-7, with D perhaps assigned TRBD1 or TRBD2 (5 bases each). The CDR3 has 15 residues. Trimming cost V 4 bases and J 7 bases, with 20 bases left between them. Germline CDR1 is PRHDT and CDR2 is FYEKMQ (reference sequence). For the CDR3, the DNA is TGTGCCAGCAGCTGTCGGGCTCCCGGGACGGAGGAGCAGTACTTC. This gives the protein CASSCRAPGTEEQYF. Based on the CDR3 plus reference TRBV13 and TRBJ2-7, the full variable domain is AAGVIQSPRHLIKEKRETATLKCYPIPRHDTVYWYQQGPGQDPQFLISFYEKMQSDKGSIPDRFSAQQFSDYHSELNMSSLELGDSALYFCASSCRAPGTEEQYFGPGTRLTVT.

V usage is TRBV6-4 and J usage is TRBJ2-1, with 12 bases fitting TRBD2. Germline V CDR1 and CDR2: MRHNA, SNTAGT. V lost 4 bases to trimming and J lost 5 bases; unmatched junction nucleotides: 6. The CDR3 length is 16 residues. The CDR3 loop is CASSGGTSGRDNEQFF. CDR3 nucleotides: TGTGCCAGCAGTGGCGGGACTAGCGGGCGGGACAATGAGCAGTTCTTC.